The subject of this entry is one T cell receptor beta chain. The clone's antigen remains unknown. Per-nucleotide qualities are absent, and no much larger clonotype sits a single base away. At one collaborating source in Seattle, patients were enrolled during active infection and were followed longitudinally through the course of disease. The collaborating institutions used their own protocols to collect whole blood in K2EDTA tubes. For TCRbeta analysis, collaborators shipped samples in one of three forms: frozen whole blood, isolated PBMCs, or DNA extracted from either of those sample types. The immunoSEQ Assay, a bias-controlled multiplex PCR, was used to amplify TCRbeta CDR3 regions from genomic DNA. The original pipeline was this. Within the assay, amplification of reference gene primers was used to estimate how many nucleated cells each sample contained. To quantify the absolute abundance of each unique TCRbeta CDR3 rearrangement, sequence reads were collapsed and filtered. For each sample, productive Simpson clonality was calculated as the square root of Simpson's diversity index over productive rearrangements. The clones in this table, taken by TCRdb from immuneACCESS, are in-frame only. Not every clone is retained; where verified, under half of the shortfall comes from an unresolved V gene, and the cause of the rest is unknown. V, J and clone size were drawn from that table, and D and trimming were deduced from the DNA. The sample data list approximately 320,000 clones, and roughly 89% of these were observed just once. The ten top clones hold 11% of the sample.

The data originate from a study of blood T cell repertoires in COVID-19 (dated by TCRdb to 2020 to 2021). Background on the whole study: Samples covering the acute and convalescent phases of COVID-19 were provided by collaborators in the United States, Italy and Spain. Where HLA class I and class II types were available, the types were taken from metadata supplied by the sample provider, not from assay-based typing. The dataset comprised deeply sampled blood TCRbeta repertoires from subjects exposed to, actively infected with, or recovered from COVID-19. Nearly every sample came with metadata listing a de-identified subject ID, COVID-19 status, age in years and sex. The repertoires were released in a freely available public database intended as a resource for research on the immune response to SARS-CoV-2. The prospective study material was composed of cDNA or gDNA derived from T cells, B-cell-depleted T cells, or PBMCs. Samples came from the ongoing ImmuneRACE study (first 160 participants) plus 1,254 subjects from 6 global collaborators.

Findings and caveats that apply to the study as a whole: The quantity of clinical and demographic metadata differed by source and by participant and was supplied without curation.

The cysteine opens and the phenylalanine closes a CDR3 of 13 amino acids. The read is trimmed to its CDR3 DNA, 39 bases read in frame from base 1. V lost 5 bases and J lost 7 bases, and the count of bases not matched to a germline gene is 5. The sequenced material came from peripheral blood. Recombination linked TRBV12-3 or TRBV12-4 to TRBJ2-1; 7 bases in the junction line up with TRBD2. This receptor was identified in a woman in her 30s with COVID-19, enrolled during active disease. In nucleotide form, the sequence is TGTGCCAGCAGTGCGTGGGAGGGGAATGAGCAGTTCTTC. Its translation is CASSAWEGNEQFF.